This TCR beta chain was found in a study of control samples from healthy donors and cancer patients. Data came from immunoSEQ multiplex PCR; TCRdb stores just in-frame clones and leaves some out. The sample records 100,000 to 150,000 clones, over 75% being singletons. The germline V and J ends were trimmed by 5 bases and 6 bases, with 11 bases remaining between them. There are 14 residues in the CDR3. Germline loops: CDR1 MDHEN, CDR2 SYDVKM. The rearrangement links TRBV28 to TRBJ1-6; D might be TRBD1 (5 bases). Sequencing was performed on blood. The sequence came from a man aged 60-69 years in good health. The CDR3 protein is CASSVAGLNSPLHF. The CDR3 DNA sequence: TGTGCCAGCAGTGTGGCGGGACTTAATTCACCCCTCCACTTT.